This entry lists 21 T cell receptor beta chains sequenced from one sample in a study of graft-versus-host responses after intestinal transplantation listed by TCRdb under 2021. No antigen has been assigned to these receptors. Library preparation employed the immunoSEQ multiplex PCR assay. TCRdb took this table from immuneACCESS and kept in-frame rearrangements with V and J called. Such tables lack part of the clones; where checked against another copy, unresolved V genes explain under half of the gap, and the rest is unexplained. In all, the sample holds around 90,000 clones, and roughly 90% of those were seen once. The ten largest make up 0.3% to 0.35% of the sample. The time point label here, explained by the study, means: cells obtained before transplantation from donor or recipient. The sequencing used unstimulated CD4+ T cells sorted from spleen or lymph node cells, collected before intestinal transplant. These receptors all stem from a human donor who received an intestinal transplant.

The V call is TRBV2, the J call TRBJ2-3; D is unclear. Per germline, CDR1 SNHLY and CDR2 FYNNEI. With 4 bases removed from V and 1 base from J, the gap between germline ends came to 3 bases. The CDR3 extends over 12 amino acids. The CDR3 DNA follows: TGTGCCAGCAGTGTAGGCACAGATACGCAGTATTTT. Protein sequence: CASSVGTDTQYF. Full variable domain (missing parts from reference TRBV2 and TRBJ2-3): EPEVTQTPSHQVTQMGQEVILRCVPISNHLYFYWYRQILGQKVEFLVSFYNNEISEKSEIFDDQFSVERPDGSNFTLKIRSTKLEDSAMYFCASSVGTDTQYFGPGTRLTVL.

V and J are TRBV19 and TRBJ2-5; D call uncertain. V was pared by 10 bases and J by 2 bases, with 11 bases between. CDR3 length: 12 residues. Germline V gives CDR1 LNHDA, CDR2 SQIVND (reference sequence). CDR3 sequence reads: CATGWGQETQYF. The CDR3 DNA sequence: TGTGCCACCGGGTGGGGACAAGAGACCCAGTACTTC.

This chain joins TRBV7-9 and TRBJ2-7, with 8 bases aligning to TRBD2. The V gene end was trimmed by 5 bases and the J gene end by 0 bases; junction bases not matched to a gene: 9. CDR1 and CDR2 (germline): SEHNR, FQNEAQ (reference sequence). CDR3 length: 16 residues. Here the CDR3 reads CASSPQTSGYSYEQYF. Here the CDR3 DNA reads TGTGCCAGCAGCCCCCAAACTAGCGGCTACTCCTACGAGCAGTACTTC. The whole variable domain, filled in from reference TRBV7-9 and TRBJ2-7, reads DTGVSQNPRHKITKRGQNVTFRCDPISEHNRLYWYRQTLGQGPEFLTYFQNEAQLEKSRLLSDRFSAERPKGSFSTLEIQRTEQGDSAMYLCASSPQTSGYSYEQYFGPGTRLTVT.

V is TRBV6-5 and J is TRBJ2-3; D is possibly TRBD1 (6 bases). CDR1 is MNHEY, CDR2 SVGAGI, per germline. Trimming left V 4 bases short and J 0 bases short, with 11 bases between. This CDR3 is 15 amino acids long. The CDR3 region has the DNA TGTGCCAGCAGTTCAGGGGTTGAAAGCACAGATACGCAGTATTTT. The encoded protein is CASSSGVESTDTQYF.

V and J are TRBV4-1 and TRBJ1-1; D ambiguous. The CDR3 totals 18 residues. Trimming shortened V by 1 base and J by 3 bases, and 21 bases separated the two germline ends. The germline V gene has CDR1 MGHRA and CDR2 YSYEKL. CDR3 DNA: TGCGCCAGCAGCCAAGTGAAGGTGAAGAGGGAAGAGGACACTGAAGCTTTCTTT. Its translation is CASSQVKVKREEDTEAFF.

The gene calls are TRBV5-1 and TRBJ2-3; D gene uncertain. The CDR3 is made up of 13 amino acids. Trimming pared 0 bases from V and 6 bases from J, leaving 8 bases between. Looked up from germline, CDR1 is SGHRS and CDR2 is YFSETQ. The CDR3 region is CASSLEHKDTQYF. In DNA form, the CDR3 reads TGCGCCAGCAGCTTGGAACACAAGGATACGCAGTATTTT.

This chain uses TRBV4-1 with TRBJ1-2; possibly TRBD1 for D (6 bases). The CDR3 sequence is 17 residues long. Per the germline V gene, CDR1 is MGHRA and CDR2 is YSYEKL. V lost 1 base and J 0 bases, leaving 15 bases between the germline ends. For the CDR3, the DNA is TGCGCCAGCAGCCAAGTACTAGGACAGCCAGCTAACTATGGCTACACCTTC. Its protein is CASSQVLGQPANYGYTF.

The chain links TRBV9 to TRBJ2-3, with D unresolved. The V gene's germline CDR1 is SGDLS and CDR2 YYNGEE. The CDR3 consists of 14 residues. V lost 5 bases and J 4 bases, leaving 14 bases between the germline ends. In DNA, the CDR3 is TGTGCCAGCAGAGGTATCGGACCTGCAGATACGCAGTATTTT. Encoded protein: CASRGIGPADTQYF.

V gene TRBV6-1 combines with J gene TRBJ2-1; 7 bases match TRBD2. CDR3 length: 15 amino acids. Germline trimming cut 7 bases from V and 1 base from J; bases unmatched to any gene: 7. The germline CDR1 and CDR2 sequences are MNHNS and SASEGT. The CDR3, as DNA: TGTGCCAGCACTGGAGGCGGGGGATCCTACAATGAGCAGTTCTTC. It encodes CASTGGGGSYNEQFF.

The chain combines TRBV27 with TRBJ2-1; D is ambiguous. Germline CDR1 and CDR2: MNHEY and SMNVEV (reference sequence). Trimming took off 6 bases at V and 8 bases at J, with 17 bases between the two ends. The CDR3 extends over 14 amino acids. The CDR3 nucleotides are TGTGCCAGCAGCCAACGGTCATTCCGGCATGAGCAGTTCTTC. It translates to CASSQRSFRHEQFF.

This clone was observed a handful of times. The chain couples TRBV6-6 to TRBJ2-7, with TRBD1 matching over 8 bases. Germline CDR1 reads MNHNY; CDR2 reads SVGAGI (reference sequence). Trimming cost V 2 bases and J 4 bases; bases outside gene matches: 1. The CDR3 covers 13 residues. CDR3 coding DNA: TGTGCCAGCAGTTACCGACAGGGGTACGAGCAGTACTTC. Protein: CASSYRQGYEQYF.

The chain couples TRBV5-1 to TRBJ2-7; D is possibly TRBD2 (6 bases). V was pared by 4 bases and J by 1 base, with 15 bases between. Germline V gene lookup returns CDR1 SGHRS and CDR2 YFSETQ. The CDR3 contains 15 residues. The CDR3 DNA follows: TGCGCCAGCAGCCCCGGGAAGGAGGGGTCCTACGAGCAGTACTTC. It translates to CASSPGKEGSYEQYF.

This chain connects TRBV9 to TRBJ1-1, with unresolved D. Germline V gives CDR1 SGDLS, CDR2 YYNGEE. This CDR3 is built from 14 residues. Deletions cut 0 bases from V and 1 base from J, with 7 bases between. The CDR3 nucleotides are TGTGCCAGCAGCGTAGCTGGGAGGAACACTGAAGCTTTCTTT. Its protein product is CASSVAGRNTEAFF.

The chain has TRBV20-1 and TRBJ2-7; D call uncertain. The length of the CDR3 is 11 residues. The germline CDR1 and CDR2 sequences are DFQATT and SNEGSKA (reference sequence). The ends were cut back, 4 bases at V and 6 bases at J, with 10 bases in the middle. This chain's CDR3 is CSATEFAEQYF. The CDR3 DNA follows: TGCAGTGCTACGGAGTTCGCCGAGCAGTACTTC.

The V call is TRBV2, the J call TRBJ1-1; a weak D match, TRBD1 (5 bases). This CDR3 region has 16 residues. Germline V gives CDR1 SNHLY, CDR2 FYNNEI. The V end was cut by 0 bases, the J end by 0 bases, with 11 bases between. This chain's CDR3 is CASSEALGRVNTEAFF. CDR3 sequence (DNA): TGTGCCAGCAGTGAAGCTTTGGGCAGGGTGAACACTGAAGCTTTCTTT.

The chain combines TRBV5-1 with TRBJ2-3, with 8 bases aligning to TRBD2. The trim removed 0 bases at V and 0 bases at J, leaving 9 bases unmatched. The CDR3 has 18 residues. CDR1 SGHRS and CDR2 YFSETQ come from the germline V gene. In nucleotides, the CDR3 is TGCGCCAGCAGCTTGGAAGGGACTAGTGGGTCTAGCACAGATACGCAGTATTTT. Its protein is CASSLEGTSGSSTDTQYF.

A few counts support this clone. The chain links TRBV19 to TRBJ1-1; 7 bases match TRBD1. The CDR3 is 15 residues long. V shed 3 bases and J 0 bases; nucleotides not matched to a gene: 4. Germline assignment: CDR1 LNHDA and CDR2 SQIVND (reference sequence). In nucleotides, the CDR3 is TGTGCCAGTAGTATGGCAGGGGGTATGAACACTGAAGCTTTCTTT. Translation: CASSMAGGMNTEAFF.

The J gene is TRBJ1-1, the V gene TRBV27; TRBD1 matches at 9 bases. The CDR3 sequence is 15 residues long. Germline V gives CDR1 MNHEY, CDR2 SMNVEV (reference sequence). J was trimmed by 1 base and V by 5 bases; bases with no gene match: 5. As DNA, the CDR3 is TGTGCCAGCAGTAGTAACAGGGGGCGGAACACTGAAGCTTTCTTT. Protein sequence: CASSSNRGRNTEAFF.

The J gene is TRBJ2-3, the V gene TRBV7-6; 10 bases fit TRBD2. The CDR3 contains 16 residues. The trim removed 5 bases at V and 5 bases at J, leaving 10 bases unmatched. Germline V gives CDR1 SGHVS, CDR2 FNYEAQ. The CDR3 region has the DNA TGTGCCAGCAGCCTGCGCGAGGTAGCGGGAGGAGATACGCAGTATTTT. Its protein is CASSLREVAGGDTQYF.

The CDR3 region is CASSHPRPLTDTQYF. The CDR3 DNA follows: TGCGCCAGCAGTCATCCGCGGCCACTCACAGATACGCAGTATTTT. The chain links TRBV23-1 to TRBJ2-3; D is uncertain. TRBV23-1 is an ORF, and what it does is uncertain. With 3 bases removed from V and 2 bases from J, the gap between germline ends came to 12 bases. The CDR3 has 15 residues.

J is TRBJ2-5 and V is TRBV7-2, with 14 bases lining up with TRBD2. Unmatched junction bases numbered 10, after V lost 4 bases and J lost 9 bases. Looked up from germline, CDR1 is SGHTA and CDR2 is FQGNSA. This CDR3 region has 16 residues. CDR3 region: CASSSTGTSGSRAQYF. The CDR3 region has the DNA TGTGCCAGCAGCTCAACAGGGACTAGCGGGAGTAGGGCCCAGTACTTC.